Presented here are 30 T cell receptor beta chains from one specimen sequenced in a study of PD-L1 blockade in urothelial cancer. Sequencing used immunoSEQ multiplex PCR; TCRdb keeps in-frame clones, though not all of them. The data hold 85,000 to 130,000 clones, with roughly nine tenths observed a single time. The source material was PBMCs, sampled around atezolizumab (anti-PD-L1) treatment. These receptors were obtained from a woman over 75 with urothelial cancer.

The chain joins TRBV30 to TRBJ1-1; D uncertain. Trimming shortened V by 0 bases and J by 0 bases, and 14 bases separated the two germline ends. The CDR3 runs to 16 residues. Germline-derived CDR1 and CDR2 are GTSNPN and SVGIG (reference sequence). CDR3 sequence: CAWSVSYLGVNTEAFF. CDR3 DNA: TGTGCCTGGAGTGTATCCTATCTCGGGGTGAACACTGAAGCTTTCTTT.

This chain connects TRBV6-1 to TRBJ2-1, with 10 nucleotides matching TRBD2. This CDR3 region has 17 residues. Germline-derived CDR1 and CDR2 are MNHNS and SASEGT. Trimming took 4 bases from V and 0 from J; bases not matched to a gene: 6. The chain's CDR3 is CASSATSGTSSYNEQFF. In nucleotides, the CDR3 is TGTGCCAGCAGTGCCACTAGCGGGACCTCCTCCTACAATGAGCAGTTCTTC.

The rearrangement links TRBV6-5 to TRBJ2-1; 11 nucleotides line up with TRBD2. V lost 3 bases to trimming and J lost 6 bases; unmatched junction nucleotides: 7. The CDR3 covers 16 residues. The germline CDR1 and CDR2 sequences are MNHEY and SVGAGI. CDR3 bases: TGTGCCAGCAGTTATCTTACTAGCGGGAGTTCCAATGAGCAGTTCTTC. This translates into CASSYLTSGSSNEQFF.

This rearrangement joins TRBV28 to TRBJ2-7; D perhaps matches TRBD1 (5 bases). V was cut by 3 bases and J by 3 bases, with 12 bases left in between. Per the germline V gene, CDR1 is MDHEN and CDR2 is SYDVKM. CDR3 length: 14 amino acids. CDR3 sequence: CASSLLGAYYEQYF. The CDR3 DNA reads TGTGCCAGCAGTTTGCTTGGGGCGTACTACGAGCAGTACTTC.

The V gene is TRBV7-9, the J gene TRBJ1-1; D is undetermined. This CDR3 contains 11 residues. Trimming took off 7 bases at V and 3 bases at J, with 6 bases between the two ends. CDR1 is SEHNR and CDR2 is FQNEAQ in the germline V gene (reference sequence). The CDR3 nucleotides are TGTGCCAGCATCTCGGACACTGAAGCTTTCTTT. This codes for CASISDTEAFF.

The chain links TRBV28 to TRBJ2-7; 7 nucleotides agree with TRBD1. This CDR3 has 14 amino acids. Unmatched junction bases numbered 2, after V lost 1 base and J lost 2 bases. Germline assignment: CDR1 MDHEN and CDR2 SYDVKM. CDR3 residues: CASSLLGTAYEQYF. CDR3 DNA: TGTGCCAGCAGTTTATTAGGGACAGCCTACGAGCAGTACTTC.

This clone was seen just once. This rearrangement joins TRBV28 to TRBJ1-2; no clear D gene. CDR3 size: 12 residues. Trimming removed 2 bases from V and 3 bases from J, with 4 bases in between. CDR1 is MDHEN and CDR2 is SYDVKM in the germline V gene. CDR3 sequence (DNA): TGTGCCAGCAGTTTAACGGACTATGGCTACACCTTC. This translates into CASSLTDYGYTF.

V gene TRBV2 combines with J gene TRBJ2-1; 8 nucleotides agree with TRBD1. V was clipped by 7 bases and J by 0 bases; unmatched bases: 5. The CDR3 contains 15 residues. CDR1 is SNHLY, CDR2 FYNNEI, per germline. DNA of the CDR3: TGTGCCAGCACTTTCACAGGGGGCTCCTACAATGAGCAGTTCTTC. This encodes CASTFTGGSYNEQFF.

The rearrangement joins TRBV6-5 to TRBJ2-7; D is perhaps TRBD2 (5 bases). Germline V CDR1 and CDR2: MNHEY, SVGAGI. Trimming took 7 bases from V and 4 from J, leaving 14 bases between them. The CDR3 is 13 amino acids. In nucleotides, the CDR3 is TGTGCCAGCAAGAGAAGAACGGGGTACGAGCAGTACTTC. This encodes CASKRRTGYEQYF.

The gene calls are TRBV7-2 and TRBJ1-5; 11 nucleotides match TRBD1. This CDR3 is 15 amino acids long. J lost 6 bases, V lost 5 bases, and 6 bases had no gene match. The germline V gene encodes CDR1 SGHTA and CDR2 FQGNSA. The CDR3 loop reads CASSIGQGALQPQHF. CDR3 sequence (DNA): TGTGCCAGCAGCATTGGACAGGGGGCGCTTCAGCCCCAGCATTTT. Together with reference TRBV7-2 and TRBJ1-5, the CDR3 gives the full variable domain: GAGVSQSPSNKVTEKGKDVELRCDPISGHTALYWYRQSLGQGLEFLIYFQGNSAPDKSGLPSDRFSAERTGGSVSTLTIQRTQQEDSAVYLCASSIGQGALQPQHFGDGTRLSIL.

The chain carries TRBV5-1 and TRBJ1-3, with 8 bases lining up with TRBD1. Trimming removed 2 bases from V and 8 bases from J; junction bases left unmatched: 6. In germline, CDR1 is SGHRS, CDR2 YFSETQ. This CDR3 has 14 amino acids. CDR3 sequence reads: CASSLQGVSDTIYF. The DNA of the CDR3 is TGCGCCAGCAGCTTACAGGGGGTATCGGACACCATATATTTT.

In this sample, this clone turned up once. The DNA of the CDR3 is TGCGCCAGCAGCTTTGCGGGAGGGGAGACCCAGTACTTC. It specifies CASSFAGGETQYF. This sequence joins TRBV5-1 and TRBJ2-5, with 9 bases that match TRBD2. Germline V gives CDR1 SGHRS, CDR2 YFSETQ. The CDR3 loop spans 13 amino acids. J lost 5 bases, V lost 2 bases, and 1 base had no gene match.

The J gene is TRBJ1-2, the V gene TRBV28; 10 nucleotides align to TRBD1. This CDR3 has 13 amino acids. From germline, CDR1 is MDHEN and CDR2 SYDVKM. V lost 5 bases to trimming and J lost 7 bases; unmatched junction nucleotides: 4. CDR3 sequence: CASSSGTGVGYTF. In nucleotides, the CDR3 is TGTGCCAGCAGTAGCGGGACAGGGGTTGGCTACACCTTC.

The chain joins TRBV5-1 to TRBJ2-3; D gene ambiguous. CDR3 size: 12 residues. Between the trimmed V and J ends, which lost 4 bases and 3 bases, there was a span of 6 bases. CDR1 is SGHRS and CDR2 is YFSETQ in the germline V gene. CDR3 nucleotide sequence: TGCGCCAGCAGCCCCCGGACAGATACGCAGTATTTT. Translation gives CASSPRTDTQYF.

The V and J genes are TRBV10-3 and TRBJ1-5; 10 nucleotides align to TRBD1. CDR1 and CDR2 from the germline V gene are ENHRY and SYGVKD. This CDR3 is 17 amino acids long. With 6 bases clipped from V and 1 base from J, the junction kept 9 bases outside the gene matches. Here the CDR3 reads CAISPGQGRGSNQPQHF. The DNA for the CDR3 is TGTGCCATCAGCCCGGGACAGGGGCGCGGGAGCAATCAGCCCCAGCATTTT.

The gene calls are TRBV27 and TRBJ2-7; 8 nucleotides agree with TRBD2. The CDR3 is made up of 14 amino acids. Trimming at V came to 6 bases and at J to 4 bases, leaving 8 bases not matched to a gene. Germline values: CDR1 MNHEY, CDR2 SMNVEV (reference sequence). The CDR3, as DNA: TGTGCCAGCAGCCCGGGAGCGGGAGTTTACGAGCAGTACTTC. Protein product: CASSPGAGVYEQYF.

This chain joins TRBV5-1 and TRBJ1-2; TRBD1 matches 8 bases. Germline V gene data show CDR1 as SGHRS and CDR2 as YFSETQ. The J segment lost 1 base and the V segment lost 6 bases, leaving 14 bases of the junction unmatched. There are 17 residues in the CDR3. In nucleotides, the CDR3 is TGCGCCAGCACCAGGATAGGAGGACAGGGTTTTAACTATGGCTACACCTTC. It specifies CASTRIGGQGFNYGYTF.

The chain is built from TRBV9 and TRBJ1-1; unclear D gene. Deletions cut 0 bases from V and 6 bases from J, with 9 bases between. The CDR3 runs 13 residues. Germline CDR1 is SGDLS and CDR2 is YYNGEE. CDR3 amino acids: CASSVAIGAEAFF. The CDR3 bases are TGTGCCAGCAGCGTAGCAATCGGGGCTGAAGCTTTCTTT. The whole variable domain, remainder taken from reference TRBV9 and TRBJ1-1, is DSGVTQTPKHLITATGQRVTLRCSPRSGDLSVYWYQQSLDQGLQFLIQYYNGEERAKGNILERFSAQQFPDLHSELNLSSLELGDSALYFCASSVAIGAEAFFGQGTRLTVV.

V usage is TRBV7-8 and J usage is TRBJ2-2; 8 nucleotides match TRBD2. The ends lost 1 base at V and 5 bases at J; junction bases unmatched: 6. CDR3 length: 16 residues. The germline CDR1 and CDR2 sequences are SGHVS and FQNEAQ. CDR3 sequence: CASSLVSAGGTGELFF. The DNA for the CDR3 is TGTGCCAGCAGCTTAGTGTCGGCGGGAGGAACCGGGGAGCTGTTTTTT.

The rearrangement joins TRBV5-1 to TRBJ1-2; 7 nucleotides line up with TRBD1. The CDR3 covers 19 residues. The germline CDR1 and CDR2 sequences are SGHRS and YFSETQ. The junction had 16 bases not matched to a gene; V was cut back by 1 base and J by 1 base. CDR3 residues: CASSLIGGDRAEGNYGYTF. The DNA of the CDR3 is TGCGCCAGCAGCTTGATAGGGGGCGACAGGGCCGAGGGTAACTATGGCTACACCTTC.

The chain links TRBV30 to TRBJ1-1, with 7 bases fitting TRBD1. Unmatched junction bases numbered 6, after V lost 3 bases and J lost 5 bases. Per the germline V gene, CDR1 is GTSNPN and CDR2 is SVGIG (reference sequence). The CDR3 totals 13 residues. The chain's CDR3 is CAWSRGGRTEAFF. Here the CDR3 DNA reads TGTGCCTGGAGCCGAGGGGGCCGAACTGAAGCTTTCTTT.

The chain carries TRBV5-1 and TRBJ2-2, with D perhaps matching TRBD1 (5 bases). The CDR3 consists of 15 residues. Germline V gene data show CDR1 as SGHRS and CDR2 as YFSETQ. V gave up 0 bases and J gave up 7 bases, with 13 bases separating them. For the CDR3, the DNA is TGCGCCAGCAGCTTGGGTCAGGGTTTCGGCGGGGAGCTGTTTTTT. Translating it yields CASSLGQGFGGELFF.

This chain uses TRBV2 with TRBJ2-1; 7 bases fit TRBD1. The J segment lost 5 bases and the V segment lost 7 bases, leaving 5 bases of the junction unmatched. Germline lookup yields CDR1 SNHLY and CDR2 FYNNEI. This CDR3 has 13 residues. The CDR3 loop is CASNGQVNNEQFF. In DNA, the CDR3 is TGTGCCAGCAACGGACAGGTGAACAATGAGCAGTTCTTC.

The chain links TRBV20-1 to TRBJ2-3; D call uncertain. Germline V gene sequence: CDR1 DFQATT, CDR2 SNEGSKA (reference sequence). The V and J ends lost 6 bases and 6 bases respectively, with 7 bases between them. This CDR3 is built from 10 residues. CDR3 residues: CSAQADTQYF. In nucleotides, the CDR3 is TGCAGTGCCCAAGCGGATACGCAGTATTTT.

The chain carries TRBV5-1 and TRBJ2-1; TRBD2 agrees at 9 bases. Germline V lookup: CDR1 SGHRS, CDR2 YFSETQ. After removal of 0 bases from V and 5 bases from J, the junction contained 3 bases not matched to a gene. The CDR3 is 15 residues long. The CDR3 DNA follows: TGCGCCAGCAGCTTGGGGGGACTAGCCGACAATGAGCAGTTCTTC. This encodes CASSLGGLADNEQFF.

The chain recombines TRBV7-8 with TRBJ2-2; 8 bases align to TRBD2. The ends lost 4 bases at V and 4 bases at J; junction bases unmatched: 8. This CDR3 region has 16 residues. Germline V gene lookup returns CDR1 SGHVS and CDR2 FQNEAQ. CDR3 sequence: CASSSLAGLTTGELFF. The DNA for the CDR3 is TGTGCCAGCAGCTCCCTAGCGGGCCTTACCACCGGGGAGCTGTTTTTT.

A remark on this clone: One end of the junction fails to match germline, which may point to a read error. V and J are TRBV7-2 and TRBJ2-7, with 12 bases lining up with TRBD2. The CDR3 extends over 14 amino acids. The germline V gene has CDR1 SGHTA and CDR2 FQGNSA. The CDR3 region has the DNA TGTGCCAGCAGCCTAGCGGGAGGGCCTGACGAGCAGTACTTC. Its protein is CASSLAGGPDEQYF.

The chain recombines TRBV9 with TRBJ2-1; 8 positions agree with TRBD2. CDR3 length: 15 residues. Germline V lookup: CDR1 SGDLS, CDR2 YYNGEE. V gave up 3 bases and J gave up 1 base; unmatched junction bases: 3. CDR3 bases: TGTGCCAGCAGCGCTTCTAGCGGGTCCTACAATGAGCAGTTCTTC. Amino acids: CASSASSGSYNEQFF.

J is TRBJ2-5 and V is TRBV28; TRBD2 agrees at 11 bases. V lost 6 bases to trimming and J lost 5 bases; unmatched junction nucleotides: 5. Germline CDR1 and CDR2: MDHEN and SYDVKM. This CDR3 is built from 14 residues. CDR3 sequence reads: CASSQTSGTETQYF. The CDR3 DNA is TGTGCCAGCAGCCAGACTAGCGGGACTGAGACCCAGTACTTC.

The V gene is TRBV7-9, the J gene TRBJ2-5; perhaps TRBD2 as D (5 bases). The CDR3 runs 14 residues. Germline lookup yields CDR1 SEHNR and CDR2 FQNEAQ (reference sequence). Trimming removed 4 bases at V and 2 bases at J, with 11 bases between. CDR3 region: CASSSLTRQETQYF. The CDR3 bases are TGTGCCAGCAGCTCCCTTACTAGACAAGAGACCCAGTACTTC.